A selection of T cell receptor beta chains follows, all from one sample in a study of blood T cell repertoires in COVID-19. Method: immunoSEQ multiplex PCR; TCRdb's copy keeps in-frame clones and lacks some. Among some 140,000 clones, roughly 88% were seen once, and the ten largest hold 0.63%. The sequencing input was peripheral blood. These receptors were collected from a man in his fifties or sixties with COVID-19, enrolled during active disease. Each CDR3 is given with its conserved first and last residue. Each record gives: D gene, V gene, clone size, J gene, CDR3 protein, CDR3 DNA. A D gene is named only where the DNA matches it firmly. Clone size, where shown, is once, few, many, or a class for clones that have expanded.

TRBD1	TRBV6-6	-	TRBJ1-2	CASRDRGPVYGYTF	TGTGCCAGCAGAGACAGGGGGCCAGTCTATGGCTACACCTTC
-	TRBV7-9	-	TRBJ2-7	CASSSQGYEQYF	TGTGCCAGCAGCTCACAGGGTTACGAGCAGTACTTC
-	TRBV7-9	-	TRBJ1-2	CASSHSTGMSYGYTF	TGTGCCAGCAGCCACTCGACAGGAATGAGTTATGGCTACACCTTC
TRBD2	TRBV5-1	-	TRBJ2-1	CASSVGLAGVFYNEQFF	TGCGCCAGCAGCGTGGGACTAGCGGGAGTTTTTTACAATGAGCAGTTCTTC
-	TRBV29-1	-	TRBJ1-3	CSVGPGGYSGNTIYF	TGCAGCGTTGGTCCTGGGGGGTATTCTGGAAACACCATATATTTT
-	TRBV6-2/TRBV6-3	-	TRBJ1-2	CASSQINEEKAGYTF	TGTGCCAGCAGCCAAATAAACGAGGAAAAGGCTGGCTACACCTTC
-	TRBV7-3	-	TRBJ1-1	CASSLSGGHTEAFF	TGTGCCAGCAGCTTATCCGGGGGGCACACTGAAGCTTTCTTT
-	TRBV18	-	TRBJ1-1	CASSPQLGGPGTEAFF	TGTGCCAGCTCACCACAACTGGGGGGGCCGGGCACTGAAGCTTTCTTT
-	TRBV9	-	TRBJ1-2	CASSLGAVAYGYTF	TGTGCCAGCAGCCTAGGGGCCGTTGCCTATGGCTACACCTTC
-	TRBV6-5	-	TRBJ1-2	CASTVGLYGYTF	TGTGCCAGCACGGTCGGACTCTATGGCTACACCTTC
TRBD1	TRBV4-3	few	TRBJ1-4	CASSTQHGTGDEKLFF	TGCGCCAGCAGCACCCAGCACGGGACAGGGGACGAAAAACTGTTTTTT
-	TRBV6-5	-	TRBJ1-2	CASSPGGGGGGYTF	TGTGCCAGCAGCCCCGGGGGGGGAGGGGGTGGCTACACCTTC
-	TRBV10-3	-	TRBJ2-7	CAISGGSAQAYEQYF	TGTGCCATCAGTGGGGGCTCCGCACAGGCCTACGAGCAGTACTTC
-	TRBV19	-	TRBJ1-2	CASRDGGRYGYTF	TGTGCCAGTAGGGACGGAGGGAGGTATGGCTACACCTTC
TRBD1	TRBV28	-	TRBJ2-2	CASSLTGVRVTGELFF	TGTGCCAGCAGTTTGACAGGGGTTCGGGTCACCGGGGAGCTGTTTTTT
TRBD2	TRBV10-3	-	TRBJ2-1	CAISEGLARSNEQFF	TGTGCCATCAGTGAGGGACTAGCTCGGTCCAATGAGCAGTTCTTC
-	TRBV9	-	TRBJ1-2	CASSVVSSYGYTF	TGTGCCAGCAGCGTAGTGAGCTCCTATGGCTACACCTTC
-	TRBV10-3	-	TRBJ2-7	CAISEEPGGRSPNF	TGTGCCATCAGTGAGGAACCTGGGGGGAGGTCCCCTAACTTC
TRBD1	TRBV7-9	-	TRBJ1-3	CASSRNRGLTGNTIYF	TGTGCCAGCAGCAGAAACAGGGGGCTGACTGGAAACACCATATATTTT
-	TRBV11-2	-	TRBJ1-1	CASSVSQRLEAFF	TGTGCCAGCAGCGTTTCCCAGCGCCTGGAGGCTTTCTTT
-	TRBV5-4	-	TRBJ2-5	CASSPSAGLVETQYF	TGTGCCAGCAGCCCATCGGCGGGATTAGTAGAGACCCAGTACTTC
TRBD1	TRBV7-2	few	TRBJ1-2	CASSPSQGALSGYTF	TGTGCCAGCAGCCCATCACAGGGGGCGCTAAGTGGCTACACCTTC
-	TRBV9	-	TRBJ2-6	CASSVPGSGANVLTF	TGTGCCAGCAGCGTCCCGGGCTCTGGGGCCAACGTCCTGACTTTC
TRBD1	TRBV5-1	-	TRBJ2-4	CASSPGTGANIQYF	TGCGCCAGCAGCCCCGGGACAGGGGCGAACATTCAGTACTTC
TRBD1	TRBV7-2	-	TRBJ1-4	CASSLGGTGGDEKLFF	TGTGCCAGCAGCTTAGGCGGGACAGGGGGGGATGAAAAACTGTTTTTT
TRBD2	TRBV5-1	-	TRBJ2-7	CASSWELAGGREQYF	TGCGCCAGCAGCTGGGAACTAGCGGGAGGCAGGGAGCAGTACTTC
TRBD1	TRBV24-1	-	TRBJ2-2	CATSDSTGPQSKLFF	TGTGCCACCAGTGATTCGACAGGGCCGCAATCGAAGCTGTTTTTT
-	TRBV5-8	-	TRBJ1-2	CASSLFGTQSYGYTF	TGTGCCAGCAGTTTATTCGGGACTCAAAGCTATGGCTACACCTTC
TRBD2	TRBV5-4	-	TRBJ2-7	CASSPPQRDSYEQYF	TGTGCCAGCAGTCCACCCCAGCGGGACTCCTACGAGCAGTACTTC
-	TRBV14	-	TRBJ1-1	CASSPLNTEAFF	TGTGCCAGCAGTCCTCTGAACACTGAAGCTTTCTTT
-	TRBV18	-	TRBJ1-2	CASSPDMDSYGYTF	TGTGCCAGCTCACCAGACATGGACTCGTATGGCTACACCTTC
-	TRBV6-6	-	TRBJ1-5	CASSYLLGNQPQHF	TGTGCCAGCAGTTACCTCCTCGGCAATCAGCCCCAGCATTTT
TRBD1	TRBV6-6	-	TRBJ1-6	CASSDGQGNSPLHF	TGTGCCAGCTCGGACGGACAGGGTAATTCACCCCTCCACTTT
-	TRBV5-1	-	TRBJ2-2	CASSLNGGNTGELFF	TGCGCCAGCAGCTTAAACGGGGGGAACACCGGGGAGCTGTTTTTT
-	TRBV6-5	-	TRBJ1-5	CASSRQGIGTPQHF	TGTGCCAGCAGCCGCCAGGGGATAGGTACGCCCCAGCATTTT
-	TRBV15	-	TRBJ2-7	CATSFQGTGREQYF	TGTGCCACCAGCTTTCAGGGGACCGGGCGCGAGCAGTACTTC
-	TRBV9	-	TRBJ1-1	CASSASNRAEAFF	TGTGCCAGCAGCGCATCTAACCGGGCTGAAGCTTTCTTT
-	TRBV6-4	-	TRBJ1-6	CANTYPEGTNNSPLHF	TGTGCCAACACCTACCCCGAGGGGACAAATAATTCACCCCTCCACTTT
-	TRBV6-2/TRBV6-3	-	TRBJ2-7	CASTPWAQSNSYEQYF	TGTGCCAGCACCCCTTGGGCGCAGTCCAATTCCTACGAGCAGTACTTC
TRBD1	TRBV6-5	few	TRBJ2-1	CASSTGQLDNEQFF	TGTGCCAGCAGTACGGGACAGTTAGACAATGAGCAGTTCTTC
TRBD1	TRBV29-1	-	TRBJ1-1	CSGGDRGRAFF	TGCAGCGGGGGGGACAGGGGTCGAGCTTTCTTT
-	TRBV2	-	TRBJ1-4	CASSEALRQAGDKKLFF	TGTGCCAGCAGTGAAGCGCTTCGGCAGGCCGGTGACAAAAAACTGTTTTTT
-	TRBV3-1/TRBV3-2	-	TRBJ1-1	CASSQDVRHFMNTEAFF	TGTGCCAGCAGCCAAGATGTGAGACACTTCATGAACACTGAAGCTTTCTTT
TRBD1	TRBV18	-	TRBJ1-4	CASSPMTGGHTTNEKLFF	TGTGCCAGCTCACCCATGACAGGGGGCCACACAACTAATGAAAAACTGTTTTTT
TRBD1	TRBV19	-	TRBJ1-1	CASSSDRVGLGEPEAFF	TGTGCCAGTAGTTCCGACAGGGTGGGGTTAGGGGAACCTGAAGCTTTCTTT
-	TRBV4-1	-	TRBJ1-5	CASSQDSLGSSTQPQHF	TGCGCCAGCAGCCAAGATTCCCTTGGGAGCAGTACCCAGCCCCAGCATTTT
-	TRBV19	-	TRBJ1-2	CASSTGIAGGYTF	TGTGCCAGTAGCACCGGGATCGCGGGCGGCTACACCTTC
-	TRBV6-5	-	TRBJ1-4	CASSPVRAGEKLFF	TGTGCCAGCAGCCCCGTAAGGGCAGGGGAAAAACTGTTTTTT
-	TRBV19	once	TRBJ1-5	CASSPRPRQGNQPQHF	TGTGCCAGTAGTCCACGCCCCCGACAGGGCAATCAGCCCCAGCATTTT
TRBD1	TRBV4-3	-	TRBJ1-4	CASSQSSGQGNEKLFF	TGCGCCAGCAGCCAAAGCTCCGGACAGGGTAATGAAAAACTGTTTTTT
-	TRBV19	-	TRBJ1-2	CASSNSGIVGYTF	TGTGCCAGTAGTAACTCAGGGATTGTGGGCTACACCTTC
TRBD1	TRBV19	once	TRBJ2-6	CASSIRKGTARPNSGANVLTF	TGTGCCAGTAGTATAAGGAAGGGGACAGCTAGACCAAACTCTGGGGCCAACGTCCTGACTTTC
-	TRBV7-4	-	TRBJ1-4	CASSFRGFFPPTNEKLFF	TGTGCCAGCAGCTTTAGGGGCTTCTTCCCACCAACTAATGAAAAACTGTTTTTT
TRBD1	TRBV27	-	TRBJ1-3	CASGYNLKDRDDLGNTIYF	TGTGCCAGCGGATACAATCTCAAGGACAGGGACGATCTAGGAAACACCATATATTTT
TRBD2	TRBV5-1	-	TRBJ2-2	CASSLSSGTTGELFF	TGCGCCAGCAGCTTGTCTAGCGGGACGACCGGGGAGCTGTTTTTT
TRBD1	TRBV19	-	TRBJ2-4	CASSTSVDRPKNIQYF	TGTGCCAGTAGTACCTCCGTGGACAGGCCCAAAAACATTCAGTACTTC
-	TRBV27	-	TRBJ1-5	CASRGTGVLQPQHF	TGTGCCAGCAGGGGCACGGGGGTTCTGCAGCCCCAGCATTTT
TRBD1	TRBV18	-	TRBJ2-6	CASSPQNRGPGANVLTF	TGTGCCAGCTCACCACAAAACAGGGGGCCTGGGGCCAACGTCCTGACTTTC
TRBD2	TRBV7-2	-	TRBJ2-3	CASSLRLEAGADTQYF	TGTGCCAGCAGCTTAAGGTTAGAGGCGGGAGCAGATACGCAGTATTTT
-	TRBV28	few	TRBJ1-1	CASRLGGAAEAFF	TGTGCCAGCAGACTGGGGGGGGCAGCTGAAGCTTTCTTT